The TCR beta chain described here comes from a study of T cell responses to AZD1222 COVID-19 vaccine. Study-wide results and caveats: Sampling captured repertoires only after the peak T cell response. Females outnumbered males among donors, who were mostly white British; clonal diversity was possibly underestimated.

Note on this clone: Its target is unknown.

Losses at the gene ends were 1 base for V and 3 bases for J; bases not matched to a gene: 0. CDR1 and CDR2 from the germline V gene are LGHNA and YSLEER. CDR3 length: 14 residues. TCRdb keeps only in-frame clones here, not all; method: immunoSEQ multiplex PCR. In the table there are 100,000 to 150,000 clones, approximately 86% of which are singletons. The sequence was collected from an adult who received the AZD1222 COVID-19 vaccine. This specimen was peripheral blood, taken 28 days after the second AZD1222 dose. The J gene is TRBJ1-2, the V gene TRBV4-3; 9 bases match TRBD1. CDR3 bases: TGCGCCAGCAGCCAAGGGACAGGGGACTATGGCTACACCTTC. Protein: CASSQGTGDYGYTF.